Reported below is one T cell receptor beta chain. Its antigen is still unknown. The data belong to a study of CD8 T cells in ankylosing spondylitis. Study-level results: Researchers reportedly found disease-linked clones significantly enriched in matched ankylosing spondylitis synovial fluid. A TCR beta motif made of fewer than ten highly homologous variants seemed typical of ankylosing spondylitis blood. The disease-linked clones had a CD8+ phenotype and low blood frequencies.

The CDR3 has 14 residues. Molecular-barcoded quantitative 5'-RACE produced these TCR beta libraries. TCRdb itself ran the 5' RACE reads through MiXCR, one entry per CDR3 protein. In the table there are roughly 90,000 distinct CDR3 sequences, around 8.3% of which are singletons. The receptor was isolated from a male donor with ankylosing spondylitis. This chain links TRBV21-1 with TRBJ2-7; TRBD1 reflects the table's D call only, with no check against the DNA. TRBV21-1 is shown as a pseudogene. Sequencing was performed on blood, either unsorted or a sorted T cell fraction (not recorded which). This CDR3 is CASSKRQGTNEQYF. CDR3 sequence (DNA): TGTGCCAGCAGCAAGAGACAGGGGACGAACGAGCAGTACTTC.